The rows below give T cell receptor beta chains drawn from one sample of a study of tumor and adjacent non-tumor tissue in lung cancer. TCRdb called the multiplex PCR reads again in MiXCR, with one record for every CDR3 protein. The sample holds about 79,000 distinct CDR3 sequences, over 60% seen once. Sequenced material: lung tumor tissue. The receptors here all came from a middle-aged woman with non-small cell lung cancer. Each CDR3 is given with its conserved first and last residue. A D gene is named only where the DNA matches it firmly. For some rows the clone size is stated as once, few or many, or as a class when expanded; others skip it.

TRBV5-5	-	once	TRBJ1-2	CTTSLAWEGTGYTF
TRBV11-3	-	-	TRBJ2-3	CASSLKGVLVPIDTQYF
TRBV20-1	TRBD2	many	TRBJ2-5	CSPRLAGKETQYF
TRBV10-3	TRBD2	-	TRBJ2-1	CAAGIAGRPGEQFF
TRBV30	-	many	TRBJ1-2	CALGWGDYGYTF
TRBV12-3/TRBV12-4	-	-	TRBJ1-2	CVSSHSGPLGYTF
TRBV5-1	TRBD2	-	TRBJ2-1	CASSWASGSPNYNKQFF
TRBV13	-	-	TRBJ2-1	CASSFSLVTDNEQFF
TRBV10-3	-	-	TRBJ1-6	CASFGGGSNSPLHF
TRBV28	-	few	TRBJ2-4	CASRPRPRKNIRYF
TRBV11-2	TRBD1	-	TRBJ2-5	CASNFQGVGKTQYF
TRBV11-2	TRBD2	once	TRBJ2-1	CASSPDAGGGAREQFF
TRBV29-1	-	-	TRBJ2-3	CSVESWLLPDTQYF
TRBV6-5	-	-	TRBJ2-1	CANSYGAEVNQFF
TRBV6-5	-	-	TRBJ2-1	CASSLELFGHNEQLF
TRBV11-2	TRBD2	-	TRBJ2-1	CASSLRIVTSGGLRGQFF
TRBV12-3/TRBV12-4	-	many	TRBJ2-2	CASSFDGTATGELFF
TRBV7-9	-	-	TRBJ1-1	CANSSHGFEAFF
TRBV11-3	TRBD2	medium-sized	TRBJ2-5	CASSLDPLSGGINQYF
TRBV11-2	-	-	TRBJ2-3	CDSSRTGTGSRQYF
TRBV5-6	TRBD1	few	TRBJ2-7	CASSLPGQGVGEQYF
TRBV11-2	-	-	TRBJ2-7	CASSSPGSGFAFGLGLYELYF
TRBV4-2	TRBD2	-	TRBJ2-1	CTSGLAGAGEQFF
TRBV6-1	TRBD1	-	TRBJ2-7	CVSRENWGDRDSYEQYF
TRBV4-1	TRBD2	-	TRBJ2-7	CASNQVTGGILNEQYF
TRBV11-2	-	-	TRBJ2-7	CVSSLAQGEQYF
TRBV20-1	-	-	TRBJ2-1	CSATPSVGDLRAEQFF
TRBV4-2	-	-	TRBJ2-4	CASSPSWTDSGARNIQKF
TRBV4-1	-	-	TRBJ2-4	CASSQGIADAKNIQYF
TRBV28	TRBD1	once	TRBJ1-2	CGSGTVNYGYTF
TRBV5-1	-	many	TRBJ1-4	CASSFGRVDEKLFF
TRBV11-1	-	-	TRBJ1-5	CASSRNQGGCNQPQHF
TRBV5-1	-	-	TRBJ1-5	CVSSWGLGSNQPQHF
TRBV6-5	-	many	TRBJ2-5	CASSYSVWETQYF
TRBV10-2	TRBD2	once	TRBJ2-2	CASNREGRSGKLFF
TRBV28	-	-	TRBJ2-3	CAYSYTPGTPTQYF
TRBV6-5	-	-	TRBJ2-2	CVSSNRTPGELFF
TRBV6-6	-	-	TRBJ1-2	CASSNMDGYTF
TRBV6-1	-	-	TRBJ1-5	CASCEGQVDDQHQHF
TRBV6-2/TRBV6-3	-	-	TRBJ2-7	CASNAVLYEQYF
TRBV6-6	-	-	TRBJ1-2	CAGSVPTPGTEDYTF
TRBV2	TRBD2	-	TRBJ2-3	CASGGTNGSTDTQYF
TRBV20-1	-	once	TRBJ1-5	CSARYLDGSNQPQHF
TRBV11-2	-	-	TRBJ2-1	CASNLKRVTYNEQFF
TRBV29-1	-	-	TRBJ2-1	CNVARLANSNDQFF
TRBV11-1	-	-	TRBJ1-2	CTSSRYSGPGINYGYIF
TRBV28	-	many	TRBJ1-2	CASSLRATIGAGGYTF
TRBV6-5	-	-	TRBJ2-4	CANRQARLVKYIQYF
TRBV6-5	-	-	TRBJ2-2	CASRPAPNTGELLF
TRBV5-6	TRBD2	many	TRBJ2-4	CASSSPGLAENIQYF
TRBV4-1	-	medium-sized	TRBJ2-7	CASSHGGNEYF